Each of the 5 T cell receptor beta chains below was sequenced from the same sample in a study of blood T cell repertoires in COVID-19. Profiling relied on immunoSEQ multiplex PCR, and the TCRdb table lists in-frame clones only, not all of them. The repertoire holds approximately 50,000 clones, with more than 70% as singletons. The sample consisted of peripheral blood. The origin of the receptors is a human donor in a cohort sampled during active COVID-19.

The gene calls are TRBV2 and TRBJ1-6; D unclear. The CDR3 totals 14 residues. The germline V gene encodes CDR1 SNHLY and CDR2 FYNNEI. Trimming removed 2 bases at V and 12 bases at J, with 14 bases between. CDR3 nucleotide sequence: TGTGCCAGCAGTGAATCTACCGGGAGTCAACCCCTCCACTTT. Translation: CASSESTGSQPLHF.

CDR3 in amino acids: CASSWTSIVQFF. In DNA form, the CDR3 reads TGTGCCAGCAGCTGGACTAGTATAGTGCAGTTCTTC. The J gene is TRBJ2-1, the V gene TRBV7-9, with 7 bases fitting TRBD2. J lost 12 bases, V lost 4 bases, and 6 bases had no gene match. This CDR3 spans 12 amino acids. Germline loops: CDR1 SEHNR, CDR2 FQNEAQ (reference sequence).

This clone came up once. CDR3 DNA: TGTGCCAGCAGCCACGGTCCAAATCAGCCCCAGCATTTT. Amino acid sequence: CASSHGPNQPQHF. This chain connects TRBV3-1 (or the pseudogene TRBV3-2) to TRBJ1-5; D not certain. V was clipped by 3 bases and J by 4 bases, with 7 bases between them. The CDR3 totals 13 residues. Germline-derived CDR1 and CDR2 are LGHDT and YNNKEL (reference sequence).

CDR3: CASNQADTQYF. As DNA, the CDR3 is TGTGCCAGCAACCAGGCAGATACGCAGTATTTT. This chain links TRBV2 with TRBJ2-3; D remains ambiguous. The CDR3 runs 11 residues. V lost 7 bases and J 4 bases, leaving 6 bases between the germline ends. Germline V CDR1 and CDR2: SNHLY, FYNNEI.

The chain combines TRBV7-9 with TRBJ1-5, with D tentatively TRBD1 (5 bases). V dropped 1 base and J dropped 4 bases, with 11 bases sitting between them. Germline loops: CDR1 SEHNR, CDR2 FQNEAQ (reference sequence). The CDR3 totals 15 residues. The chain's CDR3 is CASSLEPGPNQPQHF. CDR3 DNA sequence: TGTGCCAGCAGCTTAGAGCCAGGGCCAAATCAGCCCCAGCATTTT.